This T cell receptor (beta chain) was found in a study of response to subunit inactivated influenza vaccine. Study-level findings and limits: With each seasonal influenza vaccination, the authors suggested, few new T cells are recruited.

TCRdb called the RT-PCR reads again in MiXCR, with one record for every CDR3 protein. The profile shows around 490,000 distinct CDR3 sequences, 6% to 9% of them singletons. Germline V gene sequence: CDR1 MDHEN, CDR2 SYDVKM. With V trimmed by 1 base and J by 5 bases, 8 bases remained unmatched. The CDR3 loop spans 16 amino acids. This clonotype was counted at least ten times. Its antigen is undetermined. The receptor's source is a man aged 45 to 75 who received an inactivated influenza vaccine. This chain connects TRBV28 to TRBJ2-4; 7 nucleotides match TRBD2. Sample: PBMCs from blood, taken around 25 months after vaccination. CDR3 region: CASSLSRGSIENIQYF. The CDR3 nucleotides are TGTGCCAGCAGTTTATCCCGCGGGAGTATCGAAAACATTCAGTACTTC.